The 32 T cell receptor beta chains below all came from one sample that was sequenced in a study of radiotherapy plus CTLA-4 blockade in lung cancer. Profiled with immunoSEQ multiplex PCR; TCRdb holds only in-frame clones, not every one. The repertoire has more than 50,000 clones, 60% to 80% of them found once; the top ten carry 2.9%. Material: peripheral blood, obtained from a patient treated with radiotherapy plus ipilimumab. The receptor set was obtained from a human donor with non-small cell lung cancer who had a complete response to radiotherapy plus ipilimumab.

This rearrangement joins TRBV29-1 to TRBJ2-4; 10 positions match TRBD2. V was clipped by 6 bases and J by 8 bases; unmatched bases: 10. Looked up from germline, CDR1 is SQVTM and CDR2 is ANQGSEA. The CDR3 loop spans 14 amino acids. CDR3 protein: CSVLVPAGGDIQYF. DNA for the CDR3: TGCAGCGTCCTGGTCCCAGCGGGAGGGGACATTCAGTACTTC.

This chain links TRBV6-5 with TRBJ2-1; D ambiguous. V was clipped by 4 bases and J by 3 bases, with 16 bases between them. The CDR3 has 16 residues. Germline CDR1 MNHEY, CDR2 SVGAGI. CDR3 protein: CASSLGPVQNYNEQFF. The CDR3 DNA reads as TGTGCCAGCAGTTTGGGCCCGGTCCAAAACTACAATGAGCAGTTCTTC.

The genes are TRBV6-1 and TRBJ2-4, with TRBD2 identical over 14 bases. Trimming cost V 0 bases and J 1 base; bases outside gene matches: 11. CDR3 length: 21 amino acids. Germline assignment: CDR1 MNHNS and CDR2 SASEGT. The CDR3 nucleotides read TGTGCCAGCAGTGAAGCGGTAGGACTAGCGGGAGGCGTGGTGGCCAAAAACATTCAGTACTTC. Its protein product is CASSEAVGLAGGVVAKNIQYF.

The genes are TRBV7-2 and TRBJ2-7, with D maybe TRBD1 (5 bases). The CDR3 spans 14 residues. Germline V lookup: CDR1 SGHTA, CDR2 FQGNSA. Trimming cost V 9 bases and J 3 bases, with 18 bases left between them. The CDR3 protein is CASSTGSFIYEQYF. The CDR3 DNA reads as TGTGCCAGTTCTACAGGCTCCTTTATCTACGAGCAGTACTTC.

The genes are TRBV28 and TRBJ2-7; TRBD2 matches at 9 bases. Germline-derived CDR1 and CDR2 are MDHEN and SYDVKM. V was pared by 6 bases and J by 2 bases, with 8 bases of the junction left unmatched. This CDR3 comprises 15 residues. CDR3 nucleotides: TGTGCCAGCAGCCCACCGACTAGCGGCGCCTACGAGCAGTACTTC. Translation gives CASSPPTSGAYEQYF.

The gene calls are TRBV4-1 and TRBJ1-1, with TRBD1 as a possible D gene (5 bases). The CDR3 loop spans 16 amino acids. CDR1 is MGHRA, CDR2 YSYEKL, per germline. V lost 1 base and J lost 0, with 12 bases in between. CDR3 protein: CASSQGGLRMNTEAFF. The DNA of the CDR3 is TGCGCCAGCAGCCAAGGGGGCCTCCGTATGAACACTGAAGCTTTCTTT.

This clone was picked up a small number of times. V usage is TRBV11-2 and J usage is TRBJ1-2; D perhaps matches TRBD1 (5 bases). The CDR3 extends over 13 amino acids. Between the trimmed V and J ends, which lost 2 bases and 6 bases, there was a span of 10 bases. Germline lookup yields CDR1 SGHAT and CDR2 FQNNGV. The CDR3 DNA sequence: TGTGCCAGCAGCTTACGCGGGGCGGATGGCTACACCTTC. Its protein product is CASSLRGADGYTF.

V is TRBV28 and J is TRBJ2-3; D uncertain. The CDR3 has 14 residues. CDR1 and CDR2 from the germline V gene are MDHEN and SYDVKM. V was clipped by 6 bases and J by 2 bases, with 12 bases between them. The CDR3: CASSPGFITDTQYF. The CDR3 region has the DNA TGTGCCAGCAGCCCCGGTTTTATCACAGATACGCAGTATTTT.

The V and J genes are TRBV29-1 and TRBJ2-1; 9 bases align to TRBD2. The CDR3 is made up of 14 amino acids. Germline V gives CDR1 SQVTM, CDR2 ANQGSEA. V lost 4 bases and J lost 7; bases outside the gene matches: 8. The chain's CDR3 is CSVGRREGGNEQFF. The CDR3 region has the DNA TGCAGCGTTGGGCGGCGGGAGGGGGGGAATGAGCAGTTCTTC.

The chain employs TRBV19 and TRBJ2-5; a possible D gene is TRBD2 (6 bases). The V gene lost 5 bases and the J gene lost 4 bases, with 20 bases spanning the gap. CDR1 is LNHDA and CDR2 is SQIVND in the germline V gene (reference sequence). The CDR3 loop spans 16 amino acids. CDR3 DNA sequence: TGTGCCAGTAGTGACCGGGACTCTTATTTCGGAGAGACCCAGTACTTC. It is translated as CASSDRDSYFGETQYF.

This clone was recorded a few times. This sequence joins TRBV6-6 and TRBJ1-2; 10 bases fit TRBD1. The germline V gene has CDR1 MNHNY and CDR2 SVGAGI (reference sequence). Trimming cost V 0 bases and J 7 bases; bases outside gene matches: 2. This CDR3 region has 14 residues. CDR3: CASSYSGQGFGYTF. CDR3 coding DNA: TGTGCCAGCAGTTACTCGGGACAGGGGTTTGGCTACACCTTC.

V and J are TRBV28 and TRBJ1-5; tentative D call: TRBD1 (5 bases). Per germline, CDR1 MDHEN and CDR2 SYDVKM. The V gene lost 8 bases and the J gene lost 6 bases, with 20 bases spanning the gap. The CDR3 is 15 amino acids. In DNA, the CDR3 is TGTGCCAGCCGCGGGGGGAGCCCCGGGAGTCAGCCCCAGCATTTT. Protein: CASRGGSPGSQPQHF.

This chain joins TRBV2 and TRBJ2-7; weak D call: TRBD1 (6 bases). The ends were cut back, 8 bases at V and 2 bases at J, with 22 bases in the middle. Per germline, CDR1 SNHLY and CDR2 FYNNEI. The CDR3 is 16 amino acids. CDR3 bases: TGTGCCAGCGGCCTGAGAGGGGGTGTAAGAACCTACGAGCAGTACTTC. The encoded protein is CASGLRGGVRTYEQYF.

Only a few counts were recorded for this clone. The chain is built from TRBV4-3 and TRBJ2-7; the D gene is possibly TRBD2 (6 bases). The CDR3 has 15 residues. The V end was cut by 1 base, the J end by 3 bases, with 13 bases between. Germline CDR1 and CDR2: LGHNA and YSLEER. Here the CDR3 DNA reads TGCGCCAGCAGCCAAGGTGGAGGGGAAGGCTACGAGCAGTACTTC. Translated, it gives CASSQGGGEGYEQYF.

The chain employs TRBV5-4 and TRBJ2-7; TRBD1 matches at 7 bases. The CDR3 runs to 14 residues. After removal of 0 bases from V and 2 bases from J, the junction contained 2 bases not matched to a gene. Germline V gene sequence: CDR1 SGHNT, CDR2 YYREEE (reference sequence). The CDR3 sequence: CASSLGDSTYEQYF. The CDR3 DNA reads TGTGCCAGCAGCTTGGGGGACAGTACCTACGAGCAGTACTTC.

This chain uses TRBV4-3 with TRBJ1-2; no definite D call. Looked up from germline, CDR1 is LGHNA and CDR2 is YSLEER. The V end lost 3 bases, the J end lost 7 bases, and 12 bases lay between the germline ends. The CDR3 consists of 13 residues. The CDR3 nucleotides are TGCGCCAGCAGCCACGCTTCGGGGTCTGGCTACACCTTC. Translating gives CASSHASGSGYTF.

This clone was counted only a few times. This chain links TRBV7-2 with TRBJ1-6; unclear D gene. From germline, CDR1 is SGHTA and CDR2 FQGNSA. The CDR3 is 13 amino acids. The ends were cut back, 6 bases at V and 7 bases at J, with 10 bases in the middle. In DNA form, the CDR3 reads TGTGCCAGCAGTCCACAGAAGAATTCACCCCTCCACTTT. Encoded protein: CASSPQKNSPLHF. The full variable domain, its missing parts supplied by reference TRBV7-2 and TRBJ1-6, is GAGVSQSPSNKVTEKGKDVELRCDPISGHTALYWYRQSLGQGLEFLIYFQGNSAPDKSGLPSDRFSAERTGGSVSTLTIQRTQQEDSAVYLCASSPQKNSPLHFGNGTRLTVT.

The chain employs TRBV6-5 and TRBJ1-1; D call uncertain. The CDR3 spans 15 residues. Germline CDR1 reads MNHEY; CDR2 reads SVGAGI. The ends were cut back, 2 bases at V and 10 bases at J, with 20 bases in the middle. CDR3 region: CASSYGPSGVSRAFF. The DNA of the CDR3 is TGTGCCAGCAGTTACGGCCCTTCCGGGGTCAGTAGAGCTTTCTTT.

The chain joins TRBV30 to TRBJ1-6; TRBD1 is a possible D gene (5 bases). V was pared by 8 bases and J by 7 bases, with 15 bases between. The CDR3 is 13 amino acids. Germline V gene data show CDR1 as GTSNPN and CDR2 as SVGIG (reference sequence). The CDR3 nucleotides read TGTGCCCGCGGACAAGGTTGGAATTCACCCCTCCACTTT. It is translated as CARGQGWNSPLHF.

The CDR3 DNA is TGTGCCAGCATCCGGACAGTCGGCAATCAGCCCCAGCATTTT. This translates into CASIRTVGNQPQHF. The chain employs TRBV6-1 and TRBJ1-5; a weak D match, TRBD1 (6 bases). Germline V gene data show CDR1 as MNHNS and CDR2 as SASEGT. The CDR3 consists of 14 residues. The ends were cut back, 7 bases at V and 2 bases at J, with 12 bases in the middle.

The table lists this clone with a few counts. V usage is TRBV6-5 and J usage is TRBJ2-7; tentative D call: TRBD1 (6 bases). The CDR3 sequence is 12 residues long. The germline V gene encodes CDR1 MNHEY and CDR2 SVGAGI. The V and J ends lost 5 bases and 3 bases respectively, with 8 bases between them. The CDR3 DNA follows: TGTGCCAGCAGTGAACAGGGCTACGAGCAGTACTTC. It yields the protein CASSEQGYEQYF.

The gene calls are TRBV11-3 and TRBJ1-5; D unclear. V lost 0 bases, J lost 1 base, and 19 bases lay in between. Germline assignment: CDR1 SGHNT and CDR2 YENEEA. The CDR3 consists of 19 residues. The CDR3 DNA reads TGTGCCAGCAGCTTAGATACCAGGACTGCTAGGGTGAGCAATCAGCCCCAGCATTTT. Translated, it gives CASSLDTRTARVSNQPQHF.

This chain links TRBV19 with TRBJ1-5; weak D call: TRBD1 (5 bases). This CDR3 comprises 17 residues. Trimming shortened V by 5 bases and J by 6 bases, and 23 bases separated the two germline ends. Germline assignment: CDR1 LNHDA and CDR2 SQIVND (reference sequence). The CDR3 bases are TGTGCCAGTAGTCCCCAGCTGGAAGGGGCCGTTCGTCAGCCCCAGCATTTT. Translated: CASSPQLEGAVRQPQHF.

The rearrangement links TRBV6-1 to TRBJ1-2; 8 bases map to TRBD1. V lost 4 bases and J lost 8; bases outside the gene matches: 9. Germline V gene sequence: CDR1 MNHNS, CDR2 SASEGT. There are 14 residues in the CDR3. The CDR3 nucleotides are TGTGCCAGCAGTGTTCCAGGGGGCGGATACGGCTACACCTTC. It yields the protein CASSVPGGGYGYTF.

V gene TRBV9 combines with J gene TRBJ2-3, with 8 positions matching TRBD2. This CDR3 has 15 residues. The V gene's germline CDR1 is SGDLS and CDR2 YYNGEE. Trimming took 1 base from V and 2 from J; bases not matched to a gene: 3. The CDR3 DNA sequence: TGTGCCAGCAGCGTACGGGGGGGTTTCACAGATACGCAGTATTTT. Translating it yields CASSVRGGFTDTQYF.

V gene TRBV5-1 combines with J gene TRBJ2-6; D is possibly TRBD2 (5 bases). V dropped 8 bases and J dropped 0 bases, with 15 bases sitting between them. CDR1 and CDR2 from the germline V gene are SGHRS and YFSETQ. This CDR3 contains 16 residues. CDR3 sequence (DNA): TGCGCCAGAAGCCCAAAGCGGCGCTCTGGGGCCAACGTCCTGACTTTC. Translated: CARSPKRRSGANVLTF.

V gene TRBV6-1 combines with J gene TRBJ2-3; 10 nucleotides match TRBD2. The trim removed 2 bases at V and 6 bases at J, leaving 5 bases unmatched. Germline CDR1 reads MNHNS; CDR2 reads SASEGT. CDR3 length: 15 amino acids. CDR3: CASSERLAGVDTQYF. The CDR3 DNA reads as TGTGCCAGCAGTGAAAGGCTAGCGGGAGTGGATACGCAGTATTTT.

This clone was seen a handful of times. The chain carries TRBV7-6 and TRBJ1-2; 7 bases match TRBD1. Trimming removed 0 bases from V and 2 bases from J; junction bases left unmatched: 0. In germline, CDR1 is SGHVS, CDR2 FNYEAQ. This CDR3 region has 14 residues. CDR3 sequence reads: CASSLATGNYGYTF. The CDR3 DNA reads as TGTGCCAGCAGCTTAGCGACAGGGAACTATGGCTACACCTTC.

The chain joins TRBV27 to TRBJ2-2; the D gene is possibly TRBD2 (6 bases). In germline, CDR1 is MNHEY, CDR2 SMNVEV (reference sequence). This CDR3 contains 14 residues. Trimming took 3 bases from V and 1 from J, leaving 6 bases between them. The CDR3 DNA is TGTGCCAGCAGTTTGGAGGGGAACACCGGGGAGCTGTTTTTT. The encoded protein is CASSLEGNTGELFF.

The chain employs TRBV23-1 and TRBJ1-1; D possibly corresponds to TRBD1 (6 bases). TRBV23-1 is classed as an ORF, of uncertain function. The CDR3 length is 16 residues. V shed 0 bases and J shed 1 base, with 12 bases lying between them. This CDR3 is CASSQSEGVGNTEAFF. CDR3 nucleotide sequence: TGCGCCAGCAGTCAATCAGAGGGGGTAGGGAACACTGAAGCTTTCTTT.

The chain links TRBV9 to TRBJ1-6; TRBD1 agrees at 10 bases. CDR3 length equals 15 residues. J gave up 11 bases and V 3 bases, and 8 bases lay outside the gene matches. CDR1 is SGDLS and CDR2 is YYNGEE in the germline V gene. CDR3: CASSAPGQGTTPLHF. DNA of the CDR3: TGTGCCAGCAGCGCCCCGGGACAGGGGACTACACCCCTCCACTTT.

The rearrangement uses TRBV29-1 and TRBJ2-1; 11 nucleotides line up with TRBD2. There are 14 residues in the CDR3. Germline lookup yields CDR1 SQVTM and CDR2 ANQGSEA. V was clipped by 5 bases and J by 10 bases; unmatched bases: 10. The CDR3: CSVSGTSGPSEQFF. DNA for the CDR3: TGCAGCGTTTCCGGGACTAGCGGACCCTCGGAGCAGTTCTTC.